Listed below are T cell receptor beta chains from one sample, sequenced in a study of T cells in Graves' hyperthyroidism and ophthalmopathy. TCRdb passed the multiplex PCR reads through MiXCR, listing each CDR3 protein once. The table has 30,000 to 35,000 distinct CDR3 sequences, 52% seen once; the top ten hold under 30%. The sequencing input was blood. Receptor source: a woman in her thirties or forties with Graves' ophthalmopathy. The CDR3 runs from the conserved cysteine through the conserved F or W. The order of the fields is D gene, J gene, clone size, V gene, CDR3 DNA, CDR3 protein. D genes are given only for firm matches. Clone size, where shown, is once, few, many, or a class for clones that have expanded.

NA TRBJ1-2 many TRBV6-5 TGTGCCAGCAGTTACTCGGAGCCAGGAGGGAATGGCTACACCTTC CASSYSEPGGNGYTF
NA TRBJ2-3 NA TRBV20-1 TGCAGTGCTAGACAACCCGGGACAGATACGCAGTATTTT CSARQPGTDTQYF
TRBD1 TRBJ2-3 many TRBV20-1 TGCAGTGCTACAGGACAGGGAGCCACAGATACGCAGTATTTT CSATGQGATDTQYF
TRBD2 TRBJ2-3 NA TRBV10-3 TGTGCCATCAGTGAGTCTCTAGCGGGGGTCACAGATACGCAGTATTTT CAISESLAGVTDTQYF
NA TRBJ1-2 NA TRBV19 TGTGCCAGTAGTCCATCTCCTGAAGGGCAGCATGGCTACACCTTC CASSPSPEGQHGYTF
NA TRBJ1-3 NA TRBV7-2 TGTGCCAGCAGCAGTGGGGGGGCTGGAAACACCATATATTTT CASSSGGAGNTIYF
NA TRBJ2-1 NA TRBV7-2 TGTGCCAGCACCCCAGACAGCAATGAGCAGTTCTTC CASTPDSNEQFF
NA TRBJ2-7 NA TRBV2 TGTGCCAGCAGTCAAAGGGGGGACGAGCAGTACTTC CASSQRGDEQYF
NA TRBJ2-2 few TRBV19 TGTGCCAGTAGTACAGGAAGGAGGGAGACCGGGGAGCTGTTTTTT CASSTGRRETGELFF
NA TRBJ1-3 medium-sized TRBV10-3 TGTGCCATCAGTGAGTCCTATAGGGTCTCTGGAAACACCATATATTTT CAISESYRVSGNTIYF
TRBD1 TRBJ1-4 many TRBV14 TGTGCCAGGAAAAAAGCAGCAGGGGGTGAACCAGAGGAAAATGAAAAACTGTTTTTT CARKKAAGGEPEENEKLFF